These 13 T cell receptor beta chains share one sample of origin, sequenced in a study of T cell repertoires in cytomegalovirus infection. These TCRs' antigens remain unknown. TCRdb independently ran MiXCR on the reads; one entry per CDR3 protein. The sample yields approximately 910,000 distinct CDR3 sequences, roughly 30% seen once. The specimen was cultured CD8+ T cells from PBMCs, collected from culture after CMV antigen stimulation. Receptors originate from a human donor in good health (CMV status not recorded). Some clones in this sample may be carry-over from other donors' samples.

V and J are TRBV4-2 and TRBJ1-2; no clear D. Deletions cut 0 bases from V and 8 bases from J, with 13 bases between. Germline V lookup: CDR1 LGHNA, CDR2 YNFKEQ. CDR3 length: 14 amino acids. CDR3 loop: CASSQDSGRGGYTF. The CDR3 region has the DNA TGTGCCAGCAGCCAAGATTCGGGCCGGGGAGGCTACACCTTC.

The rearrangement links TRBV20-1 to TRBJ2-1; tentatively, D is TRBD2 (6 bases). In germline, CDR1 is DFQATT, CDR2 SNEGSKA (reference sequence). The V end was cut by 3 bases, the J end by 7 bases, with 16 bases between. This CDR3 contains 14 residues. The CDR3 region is CSASLLARPNEQFF. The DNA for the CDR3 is TGCAGTGCTAGTCTCCTAGCGCGGCCAAATGAGCAGTTCTTC.

The CDR3 coding sequence is TGTGCCAGCAACATTCAGGGAAATCAGCCCCAGCATTTT. It yields the protein CASNIQGNQPQHF. This sequence joins TRBV2 and TRBJ1-5, with a weak D call TRBD1 (5 bases). CDR1 SNHLY and CDR2 FYNNEI come from the germline V gene. V was pared by 7 bases and J by 4 bases, with 11 bases between. The CDR3 totals 13 residues.

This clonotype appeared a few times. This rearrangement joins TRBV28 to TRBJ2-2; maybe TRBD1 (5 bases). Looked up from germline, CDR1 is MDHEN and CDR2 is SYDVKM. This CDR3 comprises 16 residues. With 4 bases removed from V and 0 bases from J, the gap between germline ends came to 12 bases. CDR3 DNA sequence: TGTGCCAGCAGTTCGTCACAGGTGACGAACACCGGGGAGCTGTTTTTT. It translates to CASSSSQVTNTGELFF.

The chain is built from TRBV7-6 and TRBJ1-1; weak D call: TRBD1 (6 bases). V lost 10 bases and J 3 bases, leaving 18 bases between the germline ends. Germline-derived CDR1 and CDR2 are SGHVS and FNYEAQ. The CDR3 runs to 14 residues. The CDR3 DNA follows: TGTGCCACCAGGGAAGGGGGGAGTCACACTGAAGCTTTCTTT. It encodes CATREGGSHTEAFF.

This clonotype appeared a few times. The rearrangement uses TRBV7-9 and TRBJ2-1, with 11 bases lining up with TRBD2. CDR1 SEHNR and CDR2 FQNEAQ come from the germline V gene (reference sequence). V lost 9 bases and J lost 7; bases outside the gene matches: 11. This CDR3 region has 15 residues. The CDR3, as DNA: TGTGCCAGTTACCCGACTAGCGGGGTTTCTAATGAGCAGTTCTTC. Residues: CASYPTSGVSNEQFF. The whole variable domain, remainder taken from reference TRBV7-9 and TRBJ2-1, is DTGVSQNPRHKITKRGQNVTFRCDPISEHNRLYWYRQTLGQGPEFLTYFQNEAQLEKSRLLSDRFSAERPKGSFSTLEIQRTEQGDSAMYLCASYPTSGVSNEQFFGPGTRLTVL.

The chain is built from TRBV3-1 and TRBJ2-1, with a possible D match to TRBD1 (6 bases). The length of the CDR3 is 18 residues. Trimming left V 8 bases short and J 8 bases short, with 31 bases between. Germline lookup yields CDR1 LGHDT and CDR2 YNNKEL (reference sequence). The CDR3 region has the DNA TGTGCCAGCGTTCCTGGGACAACCCTCCTCTCAGAGCGCGATGAGCAGTTCTTC. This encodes CASVPGTTLLSERDEQFF.

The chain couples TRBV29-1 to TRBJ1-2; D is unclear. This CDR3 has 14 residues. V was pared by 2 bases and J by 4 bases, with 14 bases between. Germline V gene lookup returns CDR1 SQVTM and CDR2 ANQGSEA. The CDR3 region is CSVENLRISYGYTF. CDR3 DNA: TGCAGCGTTGAAAACCTACGGATCTCCTATGGCTACACCTTC.

The CDR3 coding sequence is TGTGCCAGCAGTTCCGAGATTGATGAGCAGTTCTTC. It specifies CASSSEIDEQFF. The chain is built from TRBV7-9 and TRBJ2-1; D ambiguous. This CDR3 is built from 12 residues. Trimming left V 6 bases short and J 8 bases short, with 11 bases between. Germline V gene lookup returns CDR1 SEHNR and CDR2 FQNEAQ (reference sequence).

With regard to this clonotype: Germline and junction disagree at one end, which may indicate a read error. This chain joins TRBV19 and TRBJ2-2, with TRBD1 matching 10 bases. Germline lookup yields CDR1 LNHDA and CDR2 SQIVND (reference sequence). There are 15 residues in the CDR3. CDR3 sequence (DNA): TGTGCCAGTAGTCTAGACAGGGGGCACACCGGGGAGCTGTTTTTT. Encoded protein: CASSLDRGHTGELFF.

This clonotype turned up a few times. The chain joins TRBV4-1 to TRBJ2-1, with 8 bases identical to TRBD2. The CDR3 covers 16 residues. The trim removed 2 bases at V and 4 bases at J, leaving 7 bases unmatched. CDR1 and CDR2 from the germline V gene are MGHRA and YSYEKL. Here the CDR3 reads CASSQQAGLEYNEQFF. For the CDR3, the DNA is TGCGCCAGCAGCCAACAGGCGGGACTAGAATACAATGAGCAGTTCTTC.

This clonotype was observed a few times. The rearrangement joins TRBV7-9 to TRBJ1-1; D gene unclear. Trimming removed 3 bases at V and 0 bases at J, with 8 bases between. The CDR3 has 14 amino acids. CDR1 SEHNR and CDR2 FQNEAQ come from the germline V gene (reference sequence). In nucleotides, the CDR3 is TGTGCCAGCAGCTTCACGCTTATGAACACTGAAGCTTTCTTT. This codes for CASSFTLMNTEAFF.

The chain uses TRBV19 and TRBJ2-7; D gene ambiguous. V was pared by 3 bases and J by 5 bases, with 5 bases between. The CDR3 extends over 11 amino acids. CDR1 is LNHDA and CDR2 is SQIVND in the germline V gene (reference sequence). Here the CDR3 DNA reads TGTGCCAGTAGTATCCTCGACGAGCAGTACTTC. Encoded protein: CASSILDEQYF. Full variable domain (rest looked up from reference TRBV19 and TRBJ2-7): DGGITQSPKYLFRKEGQNVTLSCEQNLNHDAMYWYRQDPGQGLRLIYYSQIVNDFQKGDIAEGYSVSREKKESFPLTVTSAQKNPTAFYLCASSILDEQYFGPGTRLTVT.